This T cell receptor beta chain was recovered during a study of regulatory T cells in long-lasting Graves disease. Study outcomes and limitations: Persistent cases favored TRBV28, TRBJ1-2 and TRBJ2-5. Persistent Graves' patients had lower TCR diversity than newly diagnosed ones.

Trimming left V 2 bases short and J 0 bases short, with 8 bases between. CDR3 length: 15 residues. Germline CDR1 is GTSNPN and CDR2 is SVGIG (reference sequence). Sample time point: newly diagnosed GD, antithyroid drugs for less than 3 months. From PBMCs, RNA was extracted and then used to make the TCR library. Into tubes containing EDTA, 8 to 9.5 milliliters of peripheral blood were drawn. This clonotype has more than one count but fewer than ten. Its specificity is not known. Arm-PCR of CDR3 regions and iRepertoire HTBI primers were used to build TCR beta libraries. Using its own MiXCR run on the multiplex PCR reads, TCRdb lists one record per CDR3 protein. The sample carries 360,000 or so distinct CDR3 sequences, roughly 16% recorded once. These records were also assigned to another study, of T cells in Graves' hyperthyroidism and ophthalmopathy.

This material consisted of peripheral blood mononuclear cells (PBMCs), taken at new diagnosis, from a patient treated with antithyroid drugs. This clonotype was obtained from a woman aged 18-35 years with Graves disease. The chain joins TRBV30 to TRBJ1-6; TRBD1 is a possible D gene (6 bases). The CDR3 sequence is CAWSQGHSYNSPLHF. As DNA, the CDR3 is TGTGCCTGGAGTCAGGGACACTCCTATAATTCACCCCTCCACTTT. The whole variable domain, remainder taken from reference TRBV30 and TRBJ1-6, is SQTIHQWPATLVQPVGSPLSLECTVEGTSNPNLYWYRQAAGRGLQLLFYSVGIGQISSEVPQNLSASRPQDRQFILSSKKLLLSDSGFYLCAWSQGHSYNSPLHFGNGTRLTVT.